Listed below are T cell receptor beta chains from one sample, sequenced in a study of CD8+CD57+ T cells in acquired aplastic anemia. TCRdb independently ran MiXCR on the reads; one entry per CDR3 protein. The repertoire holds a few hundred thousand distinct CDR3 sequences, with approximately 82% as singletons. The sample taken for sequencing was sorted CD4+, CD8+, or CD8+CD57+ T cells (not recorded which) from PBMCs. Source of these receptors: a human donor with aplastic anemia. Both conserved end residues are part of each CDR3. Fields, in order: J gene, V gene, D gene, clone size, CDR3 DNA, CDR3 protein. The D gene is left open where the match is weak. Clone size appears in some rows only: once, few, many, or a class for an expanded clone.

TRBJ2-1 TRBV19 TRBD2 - TGTGCCAGTAGTATCACTAGCGGGGGGGCCATTGAGCAGTTCTTC CASSITSGGAIEQFF
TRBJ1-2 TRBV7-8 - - TGTGCCAGCAGCTTAGCGGAAGGGGCCGATACGTATGGCTACACCTTC CASSLAEGADTYGYTF
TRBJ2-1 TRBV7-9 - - TGTGCCAGCAGTGATGGGGAGATAAATGAGGAGTTCTTC CASSDGEINEEFF
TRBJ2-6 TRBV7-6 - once TGTGCCAGCACCTTAGCCCACGGGACAAAAGAGACCAAGGTCCTGACTTTC CASTLAHGTKETKVLTF
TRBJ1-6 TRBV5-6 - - TGTGCCAGCAGTTTGGAGGGAACTTATTCACCCCTCCACTTT CASSLEGTYSPLHF
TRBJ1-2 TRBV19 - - TGTGCCAGTAGTATAGCGGGGGGCTCCTACAATGACCAGATCTTC CASSIAGGSYNDQIF
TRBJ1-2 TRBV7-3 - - TGTGCCAGCAGCTTAGCCAGGGACGGGCTCGTATATCAGTACACCTTC CASSLARDGLVYQYTF
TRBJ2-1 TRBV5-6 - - TGTGCCAGCAGCATGAGGAGCGCCTACAATGAGCAGTTCTTC CASSMRSAYNEQFF
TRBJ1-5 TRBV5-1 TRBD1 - TGCGCCAGCAGCCTGTACAGGGGGGCTAATCAGCCCCAGCATTTT CASSLYRGANQPQHF
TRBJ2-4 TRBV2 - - TGTGCCAGCGGTGATGGGGGGAACAATGAGCAGTTC CASGDGGNNEQF
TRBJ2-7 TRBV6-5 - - TGTGCCAGCAGTTCAGACAGGAGCTCCTGCGAGCAGTACTTC CASSSDRSSCEQYF
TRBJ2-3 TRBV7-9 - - TGTGCCAGCAGCTTAGCGGGAGGTCGCGGTACGGAGTATTTT CASSLAGGRGTEYF
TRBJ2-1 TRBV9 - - TGTGCCAGCGGATGGGGGGGCGGAGCCTACAATGAGCAGTTCTTC CASGWGGGAYNEQFF
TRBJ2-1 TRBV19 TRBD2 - TGTGCCAGTAGCACCGATGGGCTAGCGGGACGGAATGAGCAGTTCTTC CASSTDGLAGRNEQFF
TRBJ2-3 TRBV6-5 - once TGTGCCAGCAGTTCGGGGGACATCGAGTACGGTACGCAGTATTTT CASSSGDIEYGTQYF
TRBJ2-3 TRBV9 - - - CASSVSQGTQYFTQYF
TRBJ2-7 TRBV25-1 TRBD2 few TGTGCCAGCAGTGGTCCGGGACTAGCGGTCTCCTACGAGCAGTACTTC CASSGPGLAVSYEQYF
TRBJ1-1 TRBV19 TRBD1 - TGTGCCAGTAGTGGGGGAAGGGGGCAAAGTGAAGCTTTCTTT CASSGGRGQSEAFF
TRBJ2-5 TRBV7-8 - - TGTGCCGCCCTTGGAGGGGCGGGGCCCCAGTACTTC CAALGGAGPQYF
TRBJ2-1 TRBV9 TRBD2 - TGTGCCAGCAGCGTATTTGACGTGGCGGGGGTGAATGAGCAGTTCTTC CASSVFDVAGVNEQFF